These T cell receptor beta chains were read from a single sample in a study of cytomegalovirus exposure and HLA in healthy donors. Produced via immunoSEQ multiplex PCR; TCRdb's table is partial and in-frame only. The sample records some 240,000 clones, more than 75% being singletons. The sample consisted of PBMCs. These receptors all stem from a male donor in good health and CMV-seronegative. Both conserved end residues are part of each CDR3. The D gene is left open where the match is weak. Expanded clones get a size class; other rows say once, few or many, or leave the size out.

size,J,D,V,DNA,CDR3
-,TRBJ2-1,TRBD1,TRBV29-1,TGCAGCGTTGAAGGGGGGGGACAGGGGTCCCACAATGAGCAGTTCTTC,CSVEGGGQGSHNEQFF
few,TRBJ1-1,TRBD1,TRBV7-9,TGTGCCAGCAGCGCACAGGGGGATCAGACTGAAGCTTTCTTT,CASSAQGDQTEAFF
-,TRBJ2-1,-,TRBV5-6,TGTGCCAGCAGGATTAGCGGCCTCCCGGCCAATGAGCAGTTCTTC,CASRISGLPANEQFF
-,TRBJ2-3,TRBD2,TRBV6-1,TGTGCCAGCAGTGAAGCTGTAGCGGGAGGGCCTATTGGTACGCAGTATTTT,CASSEAVAGGPIGTQYF
-,TRBJ2-7,-,TRBV6-5,TGTGCCAGCAGAATTACGGGACTTTCCTACGAGCAGTACTTC,CASRITGLSYEQYF
-,TRBJ2-5,-,TRBV6-5,TGTGCCAGCAGAACGACAGCGCAAGAGACCCAGTACTTC,CASRTTAQETQYF
-,TRBJ2-2,TRBD2,TRBV6-5,TGTGCCAGCAGTGTCAGCGGGGCGGGGACCGGGGAGCTGTTTTTT,CASSVSGAGTGELFF
-,TRBJ2-7,TRBD2,TRBV27,TGTGCCAGCAGTTTCGGGGGGGGCGGCTACGAGCAGTACTTC,CASSFGGGGYEQYF
few,TRBJ1-6,TRBD1,TRBV7-9,TGTGCCAGCAGCTTACAGGGGGCATCATCCCTCCACTTT,CASSLQGASSLHF
-,TRBJ2-3,-,TRBV5-6,TGTGCCAGCAGCTCTGACAGGAATACGCAGTATTTT,CASSSDRNTQYF
-,TRBJ2-3,-,TRBV19,TGTGCCAGTAGTATCGGAGGGTGGGGAGATACGCAGTATTTT,CASSIGGWGDTQYF
-,TRBJ2-3,-,TRBV5-1,TGCGCCAGCAGCTTACCTAGCGCTACAGATACGCAGTATTTT,CASSLPSATDTQYF
-,TRBJ1-5,TRBD1,TRBV7-2,TGTGCCAGCAGCTCACGGACAGGGTCGGGCAATCAGCCCCAGCATTTT,CASSSRTGSGNQPQHF
once,TRBJ2-7,-,TRBV27,TGTGCCAGCACCAGTAAGACTCCGCTGGCGAACGAGCAGTACTTC,CASTSKTPLANEQYF
few,TRBJ2-2,-,TRBV5-6,TGTGCCAGCAGCACTCAGACTAGCACCGGGGAGCTGTTTTTT,CASSTQTSTGELFF
-,TRBJ2-7,TRBD1,TRBV6-1,TGTGCCAGCAGTGTCGGGACAGGGGTTTCCTACGAGCAGTACTTC,CASSVGTGVSYEQYF
-,TRBJ2-7,-,TRBV5-1,TGCGCCAGCAGCGTACAGGATTCCTACGAGCAGTACTTC,CASSVQDSYEQYF
-,TRBJ1-1,TRBD1,TRBV6-6,TGTGCCAGCAGTTCTTCCGGGACAGGGGGCACTGAAGCTTTCTTT,CASSSSGTGGTEAFF
-,TRBJ2-1,TRBD2,TRBV6-5,TGTGCCAGCAGCCCCACTAGCGGGAGTATCTATGAGCAGTTCTTC,CASSPTSGSIYEQFF
-,TRBJ2-7,TRBD2,TRBV4-2,TGTGCCAGCAGCCCGGGACTAGCGGGGAGCTTCGGTTACGAGCAGTACTTC,CASSPGLAGSFGYEQYF
once,TRBJ2-4,TRBD2,TRBV6-1,TGTGCCAGCAGTGAACTGGGAGGGACCAAAAACATTCAGTACTTC,CASSELGGTKNIQYF
-,TRBJ2-5,-,TRBV4-1,TGCGCCAGCAGCCAAGATCATTTCGGGACCCAGTACTTC,CASSQDHFGTQYF
-,TRBJ2-1,-,TRBV5-4,TGTGCCAGCAGCCCGGAAGGCCCCAGGGCCTACAATGAGCAGTTCTTC,CASSPEGPRAYNEQFF
-,TRBJ2-7,TRBD2,TRBV5-5,TGTGCCAGCAGCTTGGTATGGGGGGGTTCGAGCGAGCAGTACTTC,CASSLVWGGSSEQYF
once,TRBJ2-2,TRBD2,TRBV4-2,TGTGCCAGCAGCCAAGATAAAGGGACTACGAACACCGGGGAGCTGTTTTTT,CASSQDKGTTNTGELFF
-,TRBJ1-3,-,TRBV7-3,TGTGCCAGCAGCCTGCGGGTGGGTAAGCACACCATATATTTT,CASSLRVGKHTIYF
-,TRBJ2-5,TRBD2,TRBV2,TGTGCCAGCAGTGAGGTTAGCGGGCGGTTAGAGACCCAGTACTTC,CASSEVSGRLETQYF
-,TRBJ2-3,TRBD2,TRBV7-6,TGTGCCAGCAGCTTAAGGACTCGCTCAGCGGGAGGAAGGGATACGCAGTATTTT,CASSLRTRSAGGRDTQYF
-,TRBJ2-2,TRBD2,TRBV28,TGTGCCAGCAGTTTATCCTCTAGCGGGAGGGCCGGTATCGGGGAGCTGTTTTTT,CASSLSSSGRAGIGELFF
-,TRBJ2-7,-,TRBV18,TGTGCCAGCTCACCAAAGACGACAGGCTACGAGCAGTACTTC,CASSPKTTGYEQYF
-,TRBJ1-5,-,TRBV6-5,TGTGCCAGCAGTGTTCATGGTCGGGGGGGTCAGCCCCAGCATTTT,CASSVHGRGGQPQHF
-,TRBJ2-5,TRBD2,TRBV10-2,TGCGCCAGCAGTGAAGGTAGCGGGGGGGAGCAGTACTTC,CASSEGSGGEQYF
-,TRBJ1-1,-,TRBV5-1,TGCGCCAGCAGCTCCGACAGGCCTGTGAACACTGAAGCTTTCTTT,CASSSDRPVNTEAFF
-,TRBJ1-2,-,TRBV30,TGTGCCTGGAAAGATGGTCTATTCTATGGCTACACCTTC,CAWKDGLFYGYTF
few,TRBJ2-1,TRBD2,TRBV5-4,TGTGCCAGCAGCTTTCGCGGGAGCTCCTACAATGAGCAGTTCTTC,CASSFRGSSYNEQFF
-,TRBJ1-3,TRBD1,TRBV9,TGTGCCAGCAGCCCACCCAGTCGGAGACAGGGGCCCATTGACACCATATATTTT,CASSPPSRRQGPIDTIYF
-,TRBJ2-1,-,TRBV6-1,TGTGCCAGCAGTGAAGCAGGGCCAGGGGTAAATGAGCAGTTCTTC,CASSEAGPGVNEQFF
once,TRBJ2-7,-,TRBV4-1,TGCGCCAGCAGCCAAAATAGCTGGGAGCAGTACTTC,CASSQNSWEQYF
few,TRBJ1-1,-,TRBV6-6,TGTGCCAGCAGTTATCCGGAGTTTGAGGGATGCGCTGAAGCTTTCTTT,CASSYPEFEGCAEAFF
-,TRBJ2-7,TRBD1,TRBV19,TGTGCCAGTAGTAGACCCGGGACAGGTTTTTACGAGCAGTACTTC,CASSRPGTGFYEQYF
-,TRBJ2-4,TRBD1,TRBV7-2,TGTGCCAGCAGCTTGGGTGGGACAGGGCTTAACATTCAGTACTTC,CASSLGGTGLNIQYF
-,TRBJ1-2,TRBD1,TRBV4-1,TGCGCCAGCAGCCAACATACAGGGGGAAAGATCTATGGCTACACCTTC,CASSQHTGGKIYGYTF
-,TRBJ2-2,-,TRBV4-1,TGCGCCAGCGCAAGTGGGGGCAGTGGATTTACCGGGGAGCTGTTTTTT,CASASGGSGFTGELFF
-,TRBJ2-7,-,TRBV2,TGTGCCAGCAGCCAAACTTACGAGCAGTACTTC,CASSQTYEQYF
-,TRBJ2-3,TRBD1,TRBV2,TGTGCCAGCAGTGGACAGGGGTGGTCAGATACGCAGTATTTT,CASSGQGWSDTQYF
-,TRBJ2-7,-,TRBV19,TGTGCCAGTTCCGATACAGGGTACGGCGAGCAGTACTTC,CASSDTGYGEQYF
-,TRBJ1-1,TRBD1,TRBV6-5,TGTGCCAGCAGTTTCGGGACAGGGTTGGGGGTCACTGAAGCTTTCTTT,CASSFGTGLGVTEAFF
once,TRBJ1-6,-,TRBV5-4,TGTGCCAGCAGCCCGGGGGGGCTACATAATTCACCCCTCCACTTT,CASSPGGLHNSPLHF
-,TRBJ2-7,-,TRBV13,TGTGCCTGCAGCCGCGGGGCGGACGAGCAGTACTTC,CACSRGADEQYF
few,TRBJ1-3,TRBD1,TRBV28,TGTGCCAGCAGCCGCCTGACAGGGAGTGGAAACACCATATATTTT,CASSRLTGSGNTIYF
-,TRBJ1-2,-,TRBV19,TGTGCCAGTAAATCCCCCTTAAGAGCTAACTATGGCTACACCTTC,CASKSPLRANYGYTF
-,TRBJ2-1,TRBD2,TRBV27,TGTGCCAGCCGGCGCCGGGACTACCCCTACAATGAGCAGTTCTTC,CASRRRDYPYNEQFF
-,TRBJ1-1,-,TRBV19,TGTGCCAGTACCTGGGGGAGGGACACTGAAGCTTTCTTT,CASTWGRDTEAFF
-,TRBJ2-7,-,TRBV2,TGTGCCAGCAGTGCCTGGCAGGTCGACTCCTACGAGCAGTACTTC,CASSAWQVDSYEQYF
-,TRBJ1-6,-,TRBV6-1,TGTGCCAGCGGGGAGGGAGGGCCAGGGAATTCACCCCTCCACTTT,CASGEGGPGNSPLHF
-,TRBJ2-5,-,TRBV7-2,TGTGCCAGCAGCTTTCAATGGGGCTACCAAGAGACCCAGTACTTC,CASSFQWGYQETQYF
-,TRBJ2-7,TRBD2,TRBV7-8,TGTGCCAGCCGGGCTAGCGGGGCCCACGAGCAGTACTTC,CASRASGAHEQYF
-,TRBJ1-2,-,TRBV29-1,TGCAGCGTTGAGCGGGGGCGGGACTATGGCTACACCTTC,CSVERGRDYGYTF
-,TRBJ2-1,TRBD2,TRBV29-1,TGCAGCGTTGGGACTAGCTCGGGGTACAATGAGCAGTTCTTC,CSVGTSSGYNEQFF
-,TRBJ2-5,TRBD1,TRBV5-1,TGCGCCAGCAGCTTGGAAGGGGGCCGGGAGACCCAGTACTTC,CASSLEGGRETQYF